The entry below describes one T cell receptor beta chain. Its antigen is as yet unknown. The source of the sample is a study of T cell responses to AZD1222 COVID-19 vaccine. General study results and limits: Repertoires were sampled only after the peak T cell response. Spike-specific TCR breadth and depth rose after two AZD1222 doses. Spike was spanned by vaccine-associated CD4 TCRs, which were dominant at 160-218 and 743-854.

CDR1 and CDR2 (germline): KGHDR, SFDVKD. CDR3 size: 14 residues. The V end was cut by 0 bases, the J end by 8 bases, with 12 bases between. Profiling relied on immunoSEQ multiplex PCR, and the TCRdb table lists in-frame clones only, not all of them. The profile covers under 200,000 clones, with under 95% appearing a single time and approximately 4% taken by the ten largest. Source: peripheral blood, taken on day 0 of AZD1222 vaccination. This receptor was obtained from an adult in good health. The chain carries TRBV24-1 and TRBJ1-1; D might be TRBD1 (5 bases). The CDR3 here is CATSDLGGTPEAFF. DNA of the CDR3: TGTGCCACCAGTGATTTGGGGGGGACCCCCGAAGCTTTCTTT.